The following is a T cell receptor beta chain sequence with its context. The table lists this clone with a count of one. Its antigen is not yet known. Qualities for individual bases were not recorded, and no much larger clone is one base off. The record originates from a study of graft-versus-host responses after intestinal transplantation (dated by TCRdb to the early 2020s). Regarding the complete study: Multivisceral, liver-intestinal, or isolated intestinal transplants were received by the recipients. Rather than going through the commercial service, samples from a few later patients were sequenced in-house on an Illumina MiSeq and processed with MiXCR. Of the 20 to 30 intestinal transplant recipients enrolled in the cohort, one of whom was a retransplant, a few patients without pretransplant specimens were excluded. Every recipient was given anti-thymocyte globulin induction, followed by about three years of maintenance tacrolimus and steroids. Donor T cell macrochimerism was defined as a peak of at least 4% donor T cells among recipient peripheral blood mononuclear cells. Bulk TCR-beta CDR3 sequencing was used to track graft-versus-host and host-versus-graft alloreactive T cell clones in the graft, circulation and bone marrow after intestinal transplantation. To identify alloreactive clones, pre-transplant mixed lymphocyte reaction products were sequenced and compared with unstimulated pre-transplant donor and recipient T cells.

The library was built by means of the immunoSEQ multiplex PCR assay. For most patients, genomic DNA was isolated with the Qiagen DNeasy Blood and Tissue Kit and shipped frozen to Adaptive Biotechnologies for TCR sequencing. High-throughput TCR-beta CDR3 sequencing of genomic DNA from most patients was performed by Adaptive Biotechnologies. Turning to the authors' computational methods: TCR sequencing data for around 20 patients were retrieved from Adaptive's ImmunoSEQ software; a few other patients were processed with MiXCR and VDJtools. To correct CD4 versus CD8 sorting errors, sequences present in both subsets at a frequency ratio below 5:1 were removed. CDR3 nucleotide sequences shared by donor and recipient were removed because the origin of these sequences could not be assigned. At least 2-fold expansion over unstimulated cells and a minimum CFSE-low frequency of 0.002% (template counts) or 0.001% (read counts) were required for clones to be classified as alloreactive. Mappable clones were those detected in sequenced pre-transplant spleen, lymph node, or MLR CFSE-low populations of the donor or recipient. Cumulative frequency of alloreactive clones was calculated as a percentage of all sequences weighted by copy number. TCRdb holds this immuneACCESS table with in-frame rearrangements only. Some clones are missing; in checked studies, unresolved V genes explain under half, and the rest has no known cause. The DNA gave D and trimming, while V, J and clone size come from that table. The sample yields some 110,000 clones; 85% to 95% were counted once. About 0.2% of the sample lies in the top ten.

What the authors observed across the whole study: GvH clones turned up in recipient bone marrow, with some appearing earlier in ileal mucosa or blood, a pattern consistent with an intestinal mucosal origin. Conclusions were limited by the relatively low number and heterogeneity of intestinal transplant patients. Early after transplant, peak levels of circulating GvH clones were associated with declines in HvG clones. In patients with donor T cell macrochimerism, the allografts had high GvH to HvG T cell clonal ratios.

The meaning of the sample's time point label: cells obtained before transplantation from donor or recipient. CD3+CD4+ and CD3+CD8+ populations were FACS-sorted from unstimulated pre-transplant donor and recipient cells taken from spleen or lymph nodes. V sheds 2 bases and J sheds 0 bases, leaving 11 bases between their ends. The germline V gene yields MNHEY for CDR1 and SVGAGI for CDR2. The CDR3 runs 15 amino acids, cysteine and phenylalanine included. Left in the record is the CDR3 DNA by itself, 45 bases read in frame from the first base. The source was unstimulated CD4+ T cells sorted from spleen or lymph node cells, collected before transplant. The sequence links TRBV6-5 to TRBJ2-7; there is no confident call for the D gene. This sequence originates from a human donor who was the organ donor for an intestinal transplant. The nucleotides are TGTGCCAGCAGTTACGCGACCTACAGCTCCTACGAGCAGTACTTC. This translates into CASSYATYSSYEQYF.